The next 5 T cell receptor beta chains were all read from a single sample in a study of T cells in tuberculosis. TCRdb's copy holds only in-frame clones and misses some; the assay was immunoSEQ multiplex PCR. The sample shows approximately 100,000 clones, approximately 90% of them seen only once. Cells were sorted from thawed PBMC rested overnight and stained with GMM-loaded CD1B tetramer, viability dye and anti-CD3. CD1B tetramers were loaded with Rhodococcus equi-derived C32 glucose monomycolate. The sample consisted of CD1b-GMM tetramer-negative cells sorted from PBMCs. All receptors come from an adult woman with latent tuberculosis.

The J gene is TRBJ2-1, the V gene TRBV4-2; D is perhaps TRBD1 (6 bases). The V end lost 2 bases, the J end lost 9 bases, and 17 bases lay between the germline ends. Germline V gene data show CDR1 as LGHNA and CDR2 as YNFKEQ. The CDR3 consists of 15 residues. The CDR3 DNA reads as TGTGCCAGCAGCCAATACCGGGACACCACGGTTGAGCAGTTCTTC. Translation gives CASSQYRDTTVEQFF.

The V and J genes are TRBV6-1 and TRBJ2-7; 7 nucleotides agree with TRBD2. Per the germline V gene, CDR1 is MNHNS and CDR2 is SASEGT. Trimming removed 7 bases from V and 4 bases from J; junction bases left unmatched: 10. The CDR3 is 14 residues long. For the CDR3, the DNA is TGTGCCAGCAATCGGGGGGTTATTACGTACGAGCAGTACTTC. It encodes CASNRGVITYEQYF.

The chain carries TRBV7-9 and TRBJ1-1; TRBD1 is a possible D gene (6 bases). Trimming left V 4 bases short and J 3 bases short, with 9 bases between. The CDR3 length is 13 residues. CDR1 SEHNR and CDR2 FQNEAQ come from the germline V gene (reference sequence). CDR3 DNA sequence: TGTGCCAGCAGCTGGACAGAGTACACTGAAGCTTTCTTT. Translated: CASSWTEYTEAFF.

This clone has only a few counts. The chain joins TRBV27 to TRBJ1-3; 7 positions agree with TRBD1. Germline V gene sequence: CDR1 MNHEY, CDR2 SMNVEV (reference sequence). The ends lost 6 bases at V and 7 bases at J; junction bases unmatched: 9. The CDR3 loop spans 14 amino acids. CDR3 DNA: TGTGCCAGCAGCAGGGGACAGTTGGGGAACACCATATATTTT. Protein product: CASSRGQLGNTIYF.

The chain links TRBV28 to TRBJ2-5, with a weak D call TRBD1 (6 bases). Germline V gene sequence: CDR1 MDHEN, CDR2 SYDVKM. This CDR3 spans 15 amino acids. V was pared by 5 bases and J by 5 bases, with 18 bases between. DNA of the CDR3: TGTGCCAGCAGTGCCCTTTCTAGCCAGGGGGAGACCCAGTACTTC. It yields the protein CASSALSSQGETQYF.